Included here is one T cell receptor (beta chain) sequence, with context. Its antigen is not identified. The entry originates in a study of T cell responses to AZD1222 COVID-19 vaccine. Study-wide results and caveats: Two doses of AZD1222 preceded a rise in Spike-specific TCR breadth and depth. Regions left unmutated in variants are reportedly the target of nearly half of spike-specific TCRs. White British donors predominated, females outnumbered males, and clonal diversity was possibly underestimated.

The data were produced by immunoSEQ multiplex PCR, yet TCRdb's version contains in-frame clones alone and is incomplete. Seen here are 120,000 or so clones, roughly 88% observed once, and the top ten hold under 20%. Trimming shortened V by 9 bases and J by 0 bases, and 7 bases separated the two germline ends. The CDR3 contains 12 residues. CDR1 and CDR2 from the germline V gene are LGHNT and FRNRAP. The input for sequencing was peripheral blood, taken on day 0 of MenACWY control vaccination. This TCR was sampled from an adult in good health. V usage is TRBV12-5 and J usage is TRBJ2-3, with D unclear. In DNA form, the CDR3 reads TGTGCTAGCCAAGGGAGCACAGATACGCAGTATTTT. It is translated as CASQGSTDTQYF.